The rows below give T cell receptor beta chains drawn from one sample of a study of blood T cell repertoires in COVID-19. Using immunoSEQ multiplex PCR, the repertoire was profiled, and TCRdb retains in-frame clones only, with some absent. The table lists 68,000 or so clones, approximately 91% of them singletons. The sequenced sample consisted of peripheral blood. The receptors come from a man between 65 and 85 years old with active or convalescent COVID-19. Both conserved end residues are part of each CDR3. A D gene is named only where the DNA matches it firmly. Not all rows give a size; the values are once, few, many and, for expanded clones, a class.

v_gene,j_gene,abundance,d_gene,CDR3aa,CDR3nt
TRBV11-2,TRBJ1-5,once,NA,CASSDTGSNQPQHF,TGTGCCAGCAGTGATACAGGTAGCAATCAGCCCCAGCATTTT
TRBV9,TRBJ1-1,NA,NA,CASSVQGNTEAFF,TGTGCCAGCAGCGTTCAGGGGAACACTGAAGCTTTCTTT
TRBV5-1,TRBJ2-3,NA,TRBD2,CASSSPSGGAHTQYF,TGCGCCAGCAGCTCGCCCAGCGGGGGTGCTCATACGCAGTATTTT
TRBV1,TRBJ2-3,NA,NA,CTSSQASGRGDTQYF,TGCACCAGCAGCCAAGCTAGCGGGAGGGGAGATACGCAGTATTTT
TRBV9,TRBJ2-1,NA,TRBD2,CASSELAGDYNEQFF,TGTGCCAGCAGCGAACTAGCGGGTGACTACAATGAGCAGTTCTTC
TRBV4-1,TRBJ1-2,NA,TRBD1,CASSQEQGFASWGYTF,TGCGCCAGCAGCCAAGAACAGGGGTTCGCCTCATGGGGCTACACCTTC
TRBV29-1,TRBJ2-3,NA,NA,CSVVSFGDTQYF,TGCAGCGTTGTAAGTTTCGGAGATACGCAGTATTTT
TRBV5-1,TRBJ2-5,NA,NA,CASSSRLYSRGKSQETQYF,TGCGCCAGCAGCTCAAGGCTGTACTCCAGGGGCAAAAGCCAAGAGACCCAGTACTTC
TRBV3-1/TRBV3-2,TRBJ2-2,once,TRBD1,CASSQKTGITGELFF,TGTGCCAGCAGCCAAAAGACAGGGATCACCGGGGAGCTGTTTTTT
TRBV29-1,TRBJ1-1,NA,NA,CSAAFGRDTEAFF,TGCAGCGCTGCCTTTGGGAGGGACACTGAAGCTTTCTTT
TRBV5-1,TRBJ1-2,NA,NA,CASSLDGTTHGYTF,TGCGCCAGCAGCTTGGACGGGACAACGCACGGCTACACCTTC
TRBV12-3/TRBV12-4,TRBJ2-1,NA,TRBD2,CASRLAGGNEQFF,TGTGCCAGCAGACTAGCGGGGGGCAATGAGCAGTTCTTC
TRBV7-3,TRBJ2-7,NA,NA,CASSLSGSSYEQYF,TGTGCCAGCAGCTTAAGTGGCTCCTCCTACGAGCAGTACTTC
TRBV23-1,TRBJ1-4,once,NA,CASSRLTGPNEKLFF,TGCGCCAGCAGTCGATTGACAGGACCTAATGAAAAACTGTTTTTT
TRBV7-6,TRBJ2-7,NA,TRBD1,CASSGGTGKSYEQYF,TGTGCCAGCAGCGGCGGGACAGGGAAATCCTACGAGCAGTACTTC
TRBV9,TRBJ2-1,NA,TRBD2,CASSVDGGGAYNEQFF,TGTGCCAGCAGCGTAGATGGCGGGGGGGCCTACAATGAGCAGTTCTTC
TRBV12-5,TRBJ1-1,NA,TRBD1,CASGLWGTGNTEAFF,TGTGCTAGTGGTTTGTGGGGGACAGGGAACACTGAAGCTTTCTTT
TRBV13,TRBJ1-3,NA,TRBD1,CASSFGQGVGNTIYF,TGTGCCAGCAGCTTCGGGCAGGGGGTAGGAAACACCATATATTTT
TRBV24-1,TRBJ2-1,NA,NA,CATSEVTGLGGTEQFF,TGTGCCACCAGTGAAGTTACAGGGTTGGGGGGGACTGAGCAGTTCTTC
TRBV7-6,TRBJ2-7,NA,TRBD1,CASSFSPGTDYEQYF,TGTGCCAGCAGCTTTAGTCCCGGGACAGACTACGAGCAGTACTTC
TRBV28,TRBJ2-3,NA,TRBD1,CASSLTGTGVDTQYF,TGTGCCAGCAGTTTAACCGGGACAGGGGTAGATACGCAGTATTTT
TRBV5-1,TRBJ2-2,NA,NA,CASSLDRRNTGELFF,TGCGCCAGCAGCCTAGACAGGCGAAACACCGGGGAGCTGTTTTTT
TRBV5-1,TRBJ1-4,NA,TRBD1,CASSLTGQANEKLFF,TGCGCCAGCAGCTTGACAGGACAGGCCAATGAAAAACTGTTTTTT
TRBV29-1,TRBJ2-7,once,NA,CSVGTGNEQYF,TGCAGCGTTGGTACCGGGAACGAGCAGTACTTC
TRBV3-1/TRBV3-2,TRBJ1-1,NA,NA,CASGGLATEAFF,TGTGCCAGCGGGGGCCTAGCCACTGAAGCTTTCTTT